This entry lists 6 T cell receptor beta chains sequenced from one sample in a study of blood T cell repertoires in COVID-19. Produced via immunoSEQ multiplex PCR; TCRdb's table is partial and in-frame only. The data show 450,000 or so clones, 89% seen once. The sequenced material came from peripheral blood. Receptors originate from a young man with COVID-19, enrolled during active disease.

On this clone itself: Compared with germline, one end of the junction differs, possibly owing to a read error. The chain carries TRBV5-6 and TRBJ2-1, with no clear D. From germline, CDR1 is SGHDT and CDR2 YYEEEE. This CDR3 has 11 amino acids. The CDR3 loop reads CASSLVLDVIF. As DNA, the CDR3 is TGTGCCAGCAGCTTGGTGTTAGATGTGATCTTC.

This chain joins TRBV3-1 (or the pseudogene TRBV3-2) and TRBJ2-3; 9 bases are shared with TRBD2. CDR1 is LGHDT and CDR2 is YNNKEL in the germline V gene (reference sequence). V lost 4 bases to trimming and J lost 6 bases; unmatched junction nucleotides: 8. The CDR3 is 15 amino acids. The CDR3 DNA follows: TGTGCCAGCAGCCCGACTAGCGGCCCCCAGGATACGCAGTATTTT. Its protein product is CASSPTSGPQDTQYF.

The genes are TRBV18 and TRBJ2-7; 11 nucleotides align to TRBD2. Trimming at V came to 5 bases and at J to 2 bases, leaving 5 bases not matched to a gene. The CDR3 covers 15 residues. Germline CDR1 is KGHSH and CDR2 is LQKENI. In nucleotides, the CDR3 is TGTGCCAGCTCAGAGGGGGGACTAGCGGCCTACGAGCAGTACTTC. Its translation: CASSEGGLAAYEQYF.

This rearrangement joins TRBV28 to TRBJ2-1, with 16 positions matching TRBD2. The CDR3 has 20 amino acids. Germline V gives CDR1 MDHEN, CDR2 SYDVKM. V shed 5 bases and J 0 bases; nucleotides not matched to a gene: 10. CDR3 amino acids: CASSPYPGLAGGSSYNEQFF. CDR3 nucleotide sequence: TGTGCCAGCAGTCCCTATCCGGGACTAGCGGGAGGGAGCTCCTACAATGAGCAGTTCTTC.

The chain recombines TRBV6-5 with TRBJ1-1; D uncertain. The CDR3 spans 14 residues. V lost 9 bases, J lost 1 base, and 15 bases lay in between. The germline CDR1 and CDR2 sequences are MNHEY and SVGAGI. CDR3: CASGLTMGNTEAFF. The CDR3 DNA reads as TGTGCCAGTGGACTCACTATGGGGAACACTGAAGCTTTCTTT.

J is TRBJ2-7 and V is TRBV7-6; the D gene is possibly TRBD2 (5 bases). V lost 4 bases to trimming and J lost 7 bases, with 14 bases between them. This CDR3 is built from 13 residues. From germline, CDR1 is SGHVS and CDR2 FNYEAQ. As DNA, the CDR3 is TGTGCCAGCAGCTCAGGACTGTCTACGGAGCAGTACTTC. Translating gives CASSSGLSTEQYF.